The 25 T cell receptor beta chains in this list originate from one sample, sequenced in a study of cytomegalovirus exposure and HLA in healthy donors. Profiling relied on immunoSEQ multiplex PCR, and the TCRdb table lists in-frame clones only, not all of them. The top ten clones hold over 1% of a sample with 65,000 or so clones, 92% of them seen once. The sample consisted of PBMCs. The receptors stem from a woman aged 18-30 years in good health and CMV-seronegative.

This clone was seen a single time. The V and J genes are TRBV5-1 and TRBJ2-7; TRBD2 agrees at 12 bases. The CDR3 loop spans 15 amino acids. The germline gives CDR1 SGHRS, CDR2 YFSETQ. With 0 bases clipped from V and 5 bases from J, the junction kept 3 bases outside the gene matches. The CDR3 spells CASSLGLAGENEQYF. The CDR3 DNA follows: TGCGCCAGCAGCTTGGGACTAGCGGGAGAAAACGAGCAGTACTTC.

The chain has TRBV6-5 and TRBJ2-6; tentative D call: TRBD1 (5 bases). The germline V gene has CDR1 MNHEY and CDR2 SVGAGI. Trimming took off 6 bases at V and 0 bases at J, with 9 bases between the two ends. The CDR3 totals 15 residues. DNA for the CDR3: TGTGCCAGCAGGCCGACAGACTCTGGGGCCAACGTCCTGACTTTC. Protein product: CASRPTDSGANVLTF.

This clone has just one count. This rearrangement joins TRBV19 to TRBJ1-5, with D maybe TRBD1 (5 bases). Trimming cost V 3 bases and J 9 bases, with 15 bases left between them. The CDR3 runs 14 residues. CDR1 is LNHDA, CDR2 SQIVND, per germline (reference sequence). In DNA form, the CDR3 reads TGTGCCAGTAGTATTCGGGGGGGATTTGGGCCCCAGCATTTT. Amino acid sequence: CASSIRGGFGPQHF.

V gene TRBV6-1 combines with J gene TRBJ1-1; perhaps TRBD1 as D (6 bases). Germline V gives CDR1 MNHNS, CDR2 SASEGT. The V end lost 6 bases, the J end lost 0 bases, and 11 bases lay between the germline ends. The CDR3 runs to 14 residues. This CDR3 reads CASRDRSMNTEAFF. The DNA of the CDR3 is TGTGCCAGCAGAGACAGGAGCATGAACACTGAAGCTTTCTTT.

This chain links TRBV29-1 with TRBJ2-7, with 7 nucleotides matching TRBD1. V was pared by 7 bases and J by 3 bases, with 6 bases of the junction left unmatched. The CDR3 has 12 amino acids. CDR1 and CDR2 (germline): SQVTM, ANQGSEA. CDR3 amino acids: CSAQGISYEQYF. The CDR3 DNA follows: TGCAGCGCACAGGGGATTAGCTACGAGCAGTACTTC.

This chain connects TRBV7-9 to TRBJ2-1; 8 bases align to TRBD1. The CDR3 contains 14 residues. The J segment lost 8 bases and the V segment lost 3 bases, leaving 6 bases of the junction unmatched. The germline V gene has CDR1 SEHNR and CDR2 FQNEAQ (reference sequence). In nucleotides, the CDR3 is TGTGCCAGCAGCTTTCCGGACAGGGATGATGAGCAGTTCTTC. Amino acids: CASSFPDRDDEQFF.

The chain has TRBV7-6 and TRBJ2-1, with TRBD2 identical over 7 bases. The CDR3 extends over 17 amino acids. Germline-derived CDR1 and CDR2 are SGHVS and FNYEAQ. After removal of 3 bases from V and 7 bases from J, the junction contained 15 bases not matched to a gene. The CDR3 DNA reads as TGTGCCAGCAGCTTCCGGATTCAGGCGGGCGGGGGAAATGAGCAGTTCTTC. It translates to CASSFRIQAGGGNEQFF.

A single count supports this clone. The chain recombines TRBV27 with TRBJ2-1, with 9 bases that match TRBD2. The germline CDR1 and CDR2 sequences are MNHEY and SMNVEV (reference sequence). The CDR3 length is 16 residues. Trimming removed 2 bases from V and 0 bases from J; junction bases left unmatched: 2. CDR3 bases: TGTGCCAGCAGTTTAAATAGCGGGAGCTCCTACAATGAGCAGTTCTTC. This translates into CASSLNSGSSYNEQFF.

This rearrangement joins TRBV9 to TRBJ2-1; 12 bases align to TRBD2. The CDR3 has 14 residues. CDR1 and CDR2 from the germline V gene are SGDLS and YYNGEE. The V segment lost 7 bases and the J segment 7 bases; nucleotides outside the gene matches: 6. Here the CDR3 reads CASEAGTSGNEQFF. The CDR3 nucleotides read TGTGCCAGCGAAGCCGGGACTAGCGGGAATGAGCAGTTCTTC.

The V and J genes are TRBV5-5 and TRBJ1-2, with D unclear. Trimming removed 0 bases at V and 2 bases at J, with 8 bases between. The length of the CDR3 is 14 residues. Germline V gene sequence: CDR1 SGHKS, CDR2 YYEKEE (reference sequence). DNA for the CDR3: TGTGCCAGCAGCTTGGAATCTGTGAACTATGGCTACACCTTC. Its translation: CASSLESVNYGYTF.

The chain is built from TRBV5-1 and TRBJ1-2; weak D call: TRBD1 (6 bases). Trimming pared 0 bases from V and 6 bases from J, leaving 12 bases between. This CDR3 is 14 amino acids long. Germline assignment: CDR1 SGHRS and CDR2 YFSETQ. The CDR3 loop is CASSLGRAGDGYTF. CDR3 coding DNA: TGCGCCAGCAGCTTGGGGCGGGCAGGGGATGGCTACACCTTC.

The chain links TRBV7-9 to TRBJ2-1; D perhaps matches TRBD2 (6 bases). From germline, CDR1 is SEHNR and CDR2 FQNEAQ (reference sequence). The CDR3 length is 15 residues. Trimming cost V 5 bases and J 13 bases, with 24 bases left between them. CDR3 amino acids: CASSVYPSEPATQFF. CDR3 nucleotide sequence: TGTGCCAGCAGCGTTTACCCTAGCGAGCCCGCAACCCAGTTCTTC.

This chain joins TRBV6-6 and TRBJ1-1; no firm D call. Germline values: CDR1 MNHNY, CDR2 SVGAGI (reference sequence). CDR3 length: 14 residues. V was shortened by 4 bases and J by 5 bases, with 14 bases between the two germline ends. The CDR3 nucleotides are TGTGCCAGCAGTTTTTCCCCCCGGCGGACTGAAGCTTTCTTT. Translated: CASSFSPRRTEAFF.

This chain uses TRBV18 with TRBJ1-1, with 8 nucleotides matching TRBD1. The CDR3 totals 16 residues. V lost 3 bases and J lost 4; bases outside the gene matches: 10. In germline, CDR1 is KGHSH, CDR2 LQKENI. In DNA, the CDR3 is TGTGCCAGCTCACCGACTCGGAGGCAGGGGGCCACTGAAGCTTTCTTT. This sequence encodes CASSPTRRQGATEAFF.

This clone was detected once. The chain has TRBV6-5 and TRBJ1-1; D is possibly TRBD1 (5 bases). Trimming removed 7 bases at V and 0 bases at J, with 12 bases between. The CDR3 is made up of 14 amino acids. CDR1 is MNHEY and CDR2 is SVGAGI in the germline V gene. The CDR3 nucleotides are TGTGCCAGCACCTTGGACACAATGAACACTGAAGCTTTCTTT. Protein: CASTLDTMNTEAFF.

The chain recombines TRBV2 with TRBJ2-7; D might be TRBD2 (6 bases). V was trimmed by 3 bases and J by 3 bases, leaving 18 bases between them. Germline values: CDR1 SNHLY, CDR2 FYNNEI. This CDR3 has 16 amino acids. The CDR3 bases are TGTGCCAGCAGTGATCACCGGGACGGAGGGGACTACGAGCAGTACTTC. Protein: CASSDHRDGGDYEQYF.

A single count supports this clone. The V call is TRBV5-8, the J call TRBJ2-2, with D tentatively TRBD1 (7 bases). Germline V CDR1 and CDR2: SGHTS, YDEGEE. The CDR3 spans 15 residues. The V and J ends lost 0 bases and 9 bases respectively, with 15 bases between them. In DNA form, the CDR3 reads TGTGCCAGCAGCTTGGCACCAGGGGGGACCCGGGAGCTGTTTTTT. It is translated as CASSLAPGGTRELFF.

This clone came up a few times. The V and J genes are TRBV15 and TRBJ2-3, with 7 bases matching TRBD2. CDR1 is LNHNV and CDR2 is YYDKDF in the germline V gene (reference sequence). The J segment lost 4 bases and the V segment lost 1 base, leaving 5 bases of the junction unmatched. CDR3 length: 15 amino acids. DNA of the CDR3: TGTGCCACCAGCAGAGTTGGACTAGGGGCAGATACGCAGTATTTT. Protein sequence: CATSRVGLGADTQYF.

The rearrangement links TRBV6-1 to TRBJ2-4, with D possibly being TRBD2 (6 bases). From germline, CDR1 is MNHNS and CDR2 SASEGT. Trimming took 5 bases from V and 5 from J, leaving 7 bases between them. The CDR3 contains 12 residues. The CDR3 spells CASSSGENIQYF. In DNA form, the CDR3 reads TGTGCCAGCAGTTCGGGGGAAAACATTCAGTACTTC.

CDR3 sequence: CATSGGTDTQYF. CDR3 DNA sequence: TGTGCCACTTCGGGGGGCACAGATACGCAGTATTTT. The chain uses TRBV10-3 and TRBJ2-3; TRBD2 is a possible D gene (6 bases). The germline V and J ends were trimmed by 10 bases and 1 base, with 9 bases remaining between them. Germline V CDR1 and CDR2: ENHRY, SYGVKD. The CDR3 totals 12 residues.

The V gene is TRBV2, the J gene TRBJ1-2, with D hard to call. V lost 4 bases and J 4 bases, leaving 7 bases between the germline ends. The length of the CDR3 is 12 residues. CDR1 SNHLY and CDR2 FYNNEI come from the germline V gene. The DNA for the CDR3 is TGTGCCAGCAGTGGACACACCTATGGCTACACCTTC. Its translation is CASSGHTYGYTF.

The chain joins TRBV30 to TRBJ1-1, with a tentative D call TRBD1 (5 bases). V was trimmed by 3 bases and J by 7 bases, leaving 9 bases between them. The CDR3 covers 11 residues. Per germline, CDR1 GTSNPN and CDR2 SVGIG (reference sequence). CDR3 region: CAWSAGLEAFF. DNA of the CDR3: TGTGCCTGGAGCGCGGGACTTGAAGCTTTCTTT.

The genes are TRBV6-5 and TRBJ1-4; a weak D match, TRBD1 (5 bases). V was pared by 1 base and J by 3 bases, with 12 bases between. The V gene's germline CDR1 is MNHEY and CDR2 SVGAGI. The CDR3 has 16 residues. The CDR3 DNA reads as TGTGCCAGCAGTTACTTGATATCGGGGGCTAATGAAAAACTGTTTTTT. Its translation is CASSYLISGANEKLFF.

This chain connects TRBV15 to TRBJ2-3, with TRBD1 matching over 9 bases. CDR3 length: 20 residues. The V and J ends lost 6 bases and 1 base, in that order; junction bases with no gene match: 20. Germline CDR1 LNHNV, CDR2 YYDKDF (reference sequence). The CDR3 DNA follows: TGTGCCACCAGTCAGCCTACCGGGACAGGGTTCGCCGGAGGCACAGATACGCAGTATTTT. It specifies CATSQPTGTGFAGGTDTQYF.

The rearrangement links TRBV27 to TRBJ2-7; D is perhaps TRBD1 (6 bases). The CDR3 has 16 amino acids. V lost 6 bases, J lost 0 bases, and 18 bases lay in between. Germline values: CDR1 MNHEY, CDR2 SMNVEV (reference sequence). CDR3 residues: CASRGWGPGSSYEQYF. The CDR3 DNA follows: TGTGCCAGCAGGGGCTGGGGGCCGGGGAGCTCCTACGAGCAGTACTTC.